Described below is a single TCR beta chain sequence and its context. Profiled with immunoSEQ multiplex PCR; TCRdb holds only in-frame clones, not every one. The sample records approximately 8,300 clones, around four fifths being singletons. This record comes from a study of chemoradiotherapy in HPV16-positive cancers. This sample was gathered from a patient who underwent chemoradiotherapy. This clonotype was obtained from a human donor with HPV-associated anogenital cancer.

The CDR3 spells CASSRGQHNSPLHF. The CDR3 region has the DNA TGTGCCAGTAGTCGGGGACAGCATAATTCACCCCTCCACTTT. The gene calls are TRBV19 and TRBJ1-6; 7 bases are shared with TRBD1. Germline V gives CDR1 LNHDA, CDR2 SQIVND (reference sequence). The CDR3 sequence is 14 residues long. With 5 bases clipped from V and 5 bases from J, the junction kept 3 bases outside the gene matches.